The clone carrying this TCR beta chain occurred a few times. This entry is derived from a study of cytomegalovirus exposure and HLA in healthy donors. The PCR had 60 Vbeta and 13 Jbeta primers. The data were produced by immunoSEQ multiplex PCR, yet TCRdb's version contains in-frame clones alone and is incomplete. The sample holds 150,000 or so clones, just under 80% seen once. The source material was PBMCs. This sequence was found in a man aged 18 to 30 in good health and CMV-seropositive.

CDR3 DNA sequence: TGCGCCAGCAGCCCCCAGGGCTTGGGGGCCTCCTACGAGCAGTACTTC. Residues: CASSPQGLGASYEQYF. J is TRBJ2-7 and V is TRBV5-1; maybe TRBD1 (6 bases). The CDR3 contains 16 residues. From germline, CDR1 is SGHRS and CDR2 YFSETQ. Trimming left V 4 bases short and J 0 bases short, with 17 bases between.